This T cell receptor beta chain is drawn from a study of T cells after yellow fever vaccination. Study details: Fractions containing few cells were prepared with SMART-Seq v4 Ultra Low Input. Notes on the study in general: It was the secondary response that reached its peak faster, day 5 versus 15, but it was weaker. Reappearance after the booster was observed for most primary-vaccination clones (roughly 97% CD4, roughly 90% CD8).

The 5'RACE template-switching step produced TCR cDNA and added a universal primer site and UMIs. TCRdb re-called the 5' RACE reads through MiXCR, storing one row per CDR3 protein. This sample has about 360,000 distinct CDR3 sequences, with roughly 6.1% found just once. In germline, CDR1 is SEHNR, CDR2 FQNEAQ (reference sequence). Trimming took off 7 bases at V and 3 bases at J, with 16 bases between the two ends. The CDR3 extends over 14 amino acids. This clonotype was seen a handful of times. Its antigen is as yet unknown. The receptor comes from a man aged 30 to 45 who received the YFV17D yellow fever vaccine. The material sequenced was PBMCs, taken 5 days after the yellow fever booster vaccination. This rearrangement joins TRBV7-9 to TRBJ2-7; no clear D. The CDR3 DNA reads as TGTGCCAGCACCTCGTCCGGGCGCAACTACGAGCAGTACTTC. Translation: CASTSSGRNYEQYF.